The 8 T cell receptor beta chains listed next were all sequenced from one sample in a study of blood T cell repertoires in COVID-19. Sequencing was performed with immunoSEQ multiplex PCR; in TCRdb, only in-frame clones are kept and a portion is missing. The sample shows 110,000 to 150,000 clones, about 87% of them seen only once. Specimen: peripheral blood. The source of these receptors is a human donor in a cohort sampled during active COVID-19.

The V call is TRBV5-1, the J call TRBJ2-3; D might be TRBD1 (6 bases). The V and J ends lost 3 bases and 2 bases respectively, with 13 bases between them. Per the germline V gene, CDR1 is SGHRS and CDR2 is YFSETQ. The CDR3 extends over 15 amino acids. Here the CDR3 DNA reads TGCGCCAGCAGCTATAGGACAGCCTACACAGATACGCAGTATTTT. This gives the protein CASSYRTAYTDTQYF.

CDR3 in DNA: TGTGCCAGCAGCCAAGGAGAGGCTCTTAGCTCCTACAATGAGCAGTTCTTC. Protein: CASSQGEALSSYNEQFF. This rearrangement joins TRBV4-2 to TRBJ2-1; unclear D gene. This CDR3 region has 17 residues. CDR1 and CDR2 from the germline V gene are LGHNA and YNFKEQ. V lost 1 base and J 0 bases, leaving 13 bases between the germline ends.

This clone was recorded once. This chain connects TRBV18 to TRBJ2-1; the D gene is possibly TRBD2 (6 bases). V was trimmed by 6 bases and J by 9 bases, leaving 21 bases between them. CDR1 is KGHSH, CDR2 LQKENI, per germline. There are 15 residues in the CDR3. The CDR3 nucleotides read TGTGCCAGCTCTCAAAATCGACTAGTAGTAGCTGAGCAGTTCTTC. It yields the protein CASSQNRLVVAEQFF. Using reference TRBV18 and TRBJ2-1 for the parts outside the CDR3, the full variable domain is NAGVMQNPRHLVRRRGQEARLRCSPMKGHSHVYWYRQLPEEGLKFMVYLQKENIIDESGMPKERFSAEFPKEGPSILRIQQVVRGDSAAYFCASSQNRLVVAEQFFGPGTRLTVL.

CDR3 sequence: CASSPIGTGDTGELFF. Written as DNA, the CDR3 is TGTGCCAGCTCACCTATTGGGACAGGAGATACCGGGGAGCTGTTTTTT. V and J are TRBV18 and TRBJ2-2; 8 bases align to TRBD1. CDR3 size: 16 residues. Germline values: CDR1 KGHSH, CDR2 LQKENI. The V gene end was trimmed by 3 bases and the J gene end by 5 bases; junction bases not matched to a gene: 8.

This chain links TRBV9 with TRBJ1-4, with TRBD1 matching over 7 bases. Germline lookup yields CDR1 SGDLS and CDR2 YYNGEE. Trimming cost V 0 bases and J 5 bases; bases outside gene matches: 13. CDR3 length equals 18 residues. The CDR3 nucleotides read TGTGCCAGCAGCGTAGGACGGGCCGGGGGACAGTTAAATGAAAAACTGTTTTTT. It specifies CASSVGRAGGQLNEKLFF.

The chain has TRBV7-2 and TRBJ1-3, with D hard to call. The CDR3 is made up of 15 amino acids. Germline loops: CDR1 SGHTA, CDR2 FQGNSA. Trimming left V 3 bases short and J 0 bases short, with 9 bases between. The CDR3: CASSFSESSGNTIYF. CDR3 coding DNA: TGTGCCAGCAGCTTTTCGGAGAGCTCTGGAAACACCATATATTTT.

J is TRBJ2-1 and V is TRBV5-4; TRBD2 matches 10 bases. Germline CDR1 reads SGHNT; CDR2 reads YYREEE (reference sequence). The V and J ends lost 4 bases and 8 bases, in that order; junction bases with no gene match: 6. This CDR3 has 14 amino acids. The CDR3 loop is CASSPQREGHEQFF. The CDR3 region has the DNA TGTGCCAGCAGCCCCCAGCGGGAGGGCCATGAGCAGTTCTTC.

V and J are TRBV6-6 and TRBJ1-3; D is uncertain. The CDR3 is 15 amino acids. Germline V gives CDR1 MNHNY, CDR2 SVGAGI (reference sequence). V was trimmed by 6 bases and J by 0 bases, leaving 12 bases between them. The CDR3 sequence is CASRPAGSSGNTIYF. The CDR3 DNA reads TGTGCCAGCAGACCCGCAGGAAGCTCTGGAAACACCATATATTTT.